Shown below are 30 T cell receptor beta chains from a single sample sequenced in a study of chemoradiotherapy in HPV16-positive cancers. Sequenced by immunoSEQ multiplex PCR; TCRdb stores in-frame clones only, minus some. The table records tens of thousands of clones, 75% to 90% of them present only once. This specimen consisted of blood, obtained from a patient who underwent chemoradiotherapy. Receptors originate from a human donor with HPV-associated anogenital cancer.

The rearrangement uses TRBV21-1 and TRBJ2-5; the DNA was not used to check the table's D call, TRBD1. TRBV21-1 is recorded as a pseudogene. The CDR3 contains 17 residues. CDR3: CASSKARDRGLLETQYF. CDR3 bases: TGTGCCAGCAGCAAAGCGCGGGACAGGGGGCTTTTGGAGACCCAGTACTTC.

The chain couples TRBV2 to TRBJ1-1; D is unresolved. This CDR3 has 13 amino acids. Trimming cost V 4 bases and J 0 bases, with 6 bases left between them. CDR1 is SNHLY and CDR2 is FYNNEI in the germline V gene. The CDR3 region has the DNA TGTGCCAGCAGTGGACGGCTGAACACTGAAGCTTTCTTT. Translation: CASSGRLNTEAFF.

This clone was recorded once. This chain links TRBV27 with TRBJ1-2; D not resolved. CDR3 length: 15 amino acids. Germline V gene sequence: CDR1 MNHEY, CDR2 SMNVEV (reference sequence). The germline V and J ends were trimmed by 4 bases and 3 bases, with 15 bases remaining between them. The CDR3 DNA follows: TGTGCCAGCAGTTCCCATCTGGGGAGAGACTATGGCTACACCTTC. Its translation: CASSSHLGRDYGYTF.

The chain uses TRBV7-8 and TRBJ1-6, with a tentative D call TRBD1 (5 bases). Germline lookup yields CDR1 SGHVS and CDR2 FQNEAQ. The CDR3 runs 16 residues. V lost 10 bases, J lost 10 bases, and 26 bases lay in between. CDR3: CATRLAAGGKGSPLHF. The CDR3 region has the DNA TGTGCCACCCGCCTCGCGGCGGGAGGGAAGGGGTCACCCCTCCACTTT. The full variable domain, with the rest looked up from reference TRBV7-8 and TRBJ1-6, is GAGVSQSPRYKVAKRGQDVALRCDPISGHVSLFWYQQALGQGPEFLTYFQNEAQLDKSGLPSDRFFAERPEGSVSTLKIQRTQQEDSAVYLCATRLAAGGKGSPLHFGNGTRLTVT.

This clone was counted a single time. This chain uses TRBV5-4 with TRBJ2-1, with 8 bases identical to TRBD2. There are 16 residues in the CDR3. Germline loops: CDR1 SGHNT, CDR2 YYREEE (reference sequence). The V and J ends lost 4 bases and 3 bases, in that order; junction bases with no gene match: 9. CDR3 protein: CASSRTGTRRYNEQFF. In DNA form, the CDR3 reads TGTGCCAGCAGCAGGACCGGGACTAGACGCTACAATGAGCAGTTCTTC.

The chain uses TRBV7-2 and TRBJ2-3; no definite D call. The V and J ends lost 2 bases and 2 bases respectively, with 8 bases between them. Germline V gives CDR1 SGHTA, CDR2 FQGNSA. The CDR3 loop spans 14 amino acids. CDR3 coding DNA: TGTGCCAGCAGCTTAAATGCCATCACAGATACGCAGTATTTT. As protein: CASSLNAITDTQYF.

For the CDR3, the DNA is TGTGCCAGCGGCGCTTTCAACACTGAAGCTTTCTTT. Residues: CASGAFNTEAFF. The V gene is TRBV6-1, the J gene TRBJ1-1; D is unresolved. This CDR3 has 12 residues. From germline, CDR1 is MNHNS and CDR2 SASEGT. V gave up 8 bases and J gave up 2 bases, with 9 bases separating them.

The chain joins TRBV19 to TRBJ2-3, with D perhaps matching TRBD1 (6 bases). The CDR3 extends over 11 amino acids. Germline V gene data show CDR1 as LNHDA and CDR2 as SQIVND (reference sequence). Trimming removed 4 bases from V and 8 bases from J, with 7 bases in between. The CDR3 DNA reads TGTGCCAGTAGTAAAGGGGGTACGCAGTATTTT. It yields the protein CASSKGGTQYF.

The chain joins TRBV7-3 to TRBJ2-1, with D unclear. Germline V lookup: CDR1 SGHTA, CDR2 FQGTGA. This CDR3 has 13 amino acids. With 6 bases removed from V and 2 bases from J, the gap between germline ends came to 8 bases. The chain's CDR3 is CASSGVAYNEQFF. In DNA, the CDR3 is TGTGCCAGCAGTGGGGTTGCCTACAATGAGCAGTTCTTC.

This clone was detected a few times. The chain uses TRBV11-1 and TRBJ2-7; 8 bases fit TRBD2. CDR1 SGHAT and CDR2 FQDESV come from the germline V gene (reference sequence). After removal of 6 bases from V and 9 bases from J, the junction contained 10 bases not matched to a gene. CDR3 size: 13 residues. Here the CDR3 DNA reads TGTGCCAGCAGTCCCCGGGAGGGTGTGTCGCAGTACTTC. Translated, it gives CASSPREGVSQYF.

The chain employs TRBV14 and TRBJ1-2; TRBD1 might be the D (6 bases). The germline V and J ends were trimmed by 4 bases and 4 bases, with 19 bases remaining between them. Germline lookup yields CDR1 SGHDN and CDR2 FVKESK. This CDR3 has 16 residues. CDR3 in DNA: TGTGCCAGCAGCCCCACCGGTGGGGGCTTACTCTATGGCTACACCTTC. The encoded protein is CASSPTGGGLLYGYTF.

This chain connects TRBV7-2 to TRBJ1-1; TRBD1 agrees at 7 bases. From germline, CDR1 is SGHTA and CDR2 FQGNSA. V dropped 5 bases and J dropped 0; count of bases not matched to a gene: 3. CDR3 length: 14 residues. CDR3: CASSPRGLNTEAFF. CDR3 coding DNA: TGTGCCAGCAGCCCCAGGGGGTTGAACACTGAAGCTTTCTTT.

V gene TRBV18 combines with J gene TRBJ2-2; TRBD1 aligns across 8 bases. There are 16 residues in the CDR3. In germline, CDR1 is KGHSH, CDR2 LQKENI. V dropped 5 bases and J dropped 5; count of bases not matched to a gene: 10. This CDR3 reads CASSAGTGFPTGELFF. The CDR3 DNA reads TGTGCCAGCTCAGCCGGGACAGGTTTTCCGACCGGGGAGCTGTTTTTT.

The CDR3 DNA sequence: TGTGCCAGCAGCCCGGGGACTAGCCCTGGAAACATTCAGTACTTC. Its translation: CASSPGTSPGNIQYF. The V gene is TRBV7-2, the J gene TRBJ2-4; 9 bases are shared with TRBD2. From germline, CDR1 is SGHTA and CDR2 FQGNSA. The junction had 8 bases not matched to a gene; V was cut back by 5 bases and J by 6 bases. The CDR3 sequence is 15 residues long.

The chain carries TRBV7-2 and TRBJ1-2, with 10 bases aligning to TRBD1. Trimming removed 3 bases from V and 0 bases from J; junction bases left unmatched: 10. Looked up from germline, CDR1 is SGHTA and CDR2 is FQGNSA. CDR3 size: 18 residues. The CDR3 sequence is CASSFKGQGRTANYGYTF. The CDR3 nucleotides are TGTGCCAGCAGCTTCAAGGGACAGGGGAGGACAGCTAACTATGGCTACACCTTC.

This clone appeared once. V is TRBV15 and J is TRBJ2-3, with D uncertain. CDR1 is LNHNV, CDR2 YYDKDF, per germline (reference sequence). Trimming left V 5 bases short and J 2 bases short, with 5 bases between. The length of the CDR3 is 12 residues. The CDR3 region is CATSPPTDTQYF. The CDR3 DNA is TGTGCCACCAGCCCCCCCACAGATACGCAGTATTTT.

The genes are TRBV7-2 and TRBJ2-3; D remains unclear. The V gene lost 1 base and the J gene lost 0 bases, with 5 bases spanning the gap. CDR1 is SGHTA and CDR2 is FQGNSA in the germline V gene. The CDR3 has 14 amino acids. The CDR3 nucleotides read TGTGCCAGCAGCTTAGATGGGAGCACAGATACGCAGTATTTT. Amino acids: CASSLDGSTDTQYF.

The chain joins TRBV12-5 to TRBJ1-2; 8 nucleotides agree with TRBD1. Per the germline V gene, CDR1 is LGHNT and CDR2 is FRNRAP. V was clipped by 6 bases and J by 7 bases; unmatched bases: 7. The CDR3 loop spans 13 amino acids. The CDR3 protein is CASGLSDRVGYTF. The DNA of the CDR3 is TGTGCTAGTGGACTGTCGGACAGGGTTGGCTACACCTTC.

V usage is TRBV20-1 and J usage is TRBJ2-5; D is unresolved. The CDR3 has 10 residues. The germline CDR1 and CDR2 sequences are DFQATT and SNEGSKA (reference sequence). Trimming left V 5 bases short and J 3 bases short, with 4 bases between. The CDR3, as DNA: TGCAGTGCTCATGAAGAGACCCAGTACTTC. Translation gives CSAHEETQYF.

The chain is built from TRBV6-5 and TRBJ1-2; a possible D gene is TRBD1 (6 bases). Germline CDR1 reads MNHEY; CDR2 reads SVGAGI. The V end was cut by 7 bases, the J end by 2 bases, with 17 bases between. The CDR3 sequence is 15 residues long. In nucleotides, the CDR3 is TGTGCCAGCAATTTACAGGGAGGGTCGAACTATGGCTACACCTTC. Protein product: CASNLQGGSNYGYTF.

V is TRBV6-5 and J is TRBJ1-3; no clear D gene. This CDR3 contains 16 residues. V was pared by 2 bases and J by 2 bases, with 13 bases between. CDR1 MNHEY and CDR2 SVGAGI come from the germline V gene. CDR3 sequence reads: CASSYTPEAPGNTIYF. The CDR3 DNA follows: TGTGCCAGCAGTTACACCCCAGAGGCCCCTGGAAACACCATATATTTT.

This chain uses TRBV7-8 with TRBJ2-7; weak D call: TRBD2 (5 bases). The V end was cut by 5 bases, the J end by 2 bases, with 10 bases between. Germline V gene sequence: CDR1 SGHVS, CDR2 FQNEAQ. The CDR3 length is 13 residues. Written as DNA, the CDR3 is TGTGCCAGCAGCCGCCACGGGACCTACGAGCAGTACTTC. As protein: CASSRHGTYEQYF.

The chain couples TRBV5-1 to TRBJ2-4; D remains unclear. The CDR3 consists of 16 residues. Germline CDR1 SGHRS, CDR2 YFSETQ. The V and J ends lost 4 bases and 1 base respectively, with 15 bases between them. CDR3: CASSRNSGAAKNIQYF. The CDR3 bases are TGCGCCAGCAGCAGAAACTCTGGAGCGGCCAAAAACATTCAGTACTTC.

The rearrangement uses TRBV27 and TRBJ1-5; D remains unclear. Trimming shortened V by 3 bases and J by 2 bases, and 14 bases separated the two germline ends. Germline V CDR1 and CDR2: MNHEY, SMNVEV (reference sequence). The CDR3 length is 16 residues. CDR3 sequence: CASSFSAIGGNQPQHF. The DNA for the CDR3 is TGTGCCAGCAGTTTTTCGGCAATTGGGGGCAATCAGCCCCAGCATTTT.

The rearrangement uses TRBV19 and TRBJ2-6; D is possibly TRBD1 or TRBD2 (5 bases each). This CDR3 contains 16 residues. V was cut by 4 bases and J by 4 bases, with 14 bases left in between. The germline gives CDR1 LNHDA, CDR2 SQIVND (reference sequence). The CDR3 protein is CASSKVQGAGANVLTF. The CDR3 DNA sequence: TGTGCCAGTAGTAAAGTCCAGGGAGCAGGGGCCAACGTCCTGACTTTC.

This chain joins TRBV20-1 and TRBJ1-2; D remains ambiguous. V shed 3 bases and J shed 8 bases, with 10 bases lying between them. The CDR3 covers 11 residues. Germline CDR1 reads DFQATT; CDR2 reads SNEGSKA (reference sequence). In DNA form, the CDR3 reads TGCAGTGCTAGGGACCGCCGGGGCTACACCTTC. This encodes CSARDRRGYTF.

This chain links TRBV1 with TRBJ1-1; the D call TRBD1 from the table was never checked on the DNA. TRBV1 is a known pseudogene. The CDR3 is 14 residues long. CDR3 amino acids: CTSSQGQGNTEAFF. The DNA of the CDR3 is TGCACCAGCAGCCAGGGACAGGGCAATACTGAAGCTTTCTTT.

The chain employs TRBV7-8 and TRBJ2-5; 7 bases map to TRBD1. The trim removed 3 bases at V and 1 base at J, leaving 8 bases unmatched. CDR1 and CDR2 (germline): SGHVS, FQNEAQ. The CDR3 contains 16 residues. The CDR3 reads CASSFRQGPIQETQYF. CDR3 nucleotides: TGTGCCAGCAGCTTTCGACAGGGACCAATCCAAGAGACCCAGTACTTC.

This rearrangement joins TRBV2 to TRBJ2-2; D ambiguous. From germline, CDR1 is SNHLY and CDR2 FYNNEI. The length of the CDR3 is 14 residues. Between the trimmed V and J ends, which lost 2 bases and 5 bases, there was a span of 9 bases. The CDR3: CASSEWAKTGELFF. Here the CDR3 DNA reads TGTGCCAGCAGTGAATGGGCCAAAACCGGGGAGCTGTTTTTT.

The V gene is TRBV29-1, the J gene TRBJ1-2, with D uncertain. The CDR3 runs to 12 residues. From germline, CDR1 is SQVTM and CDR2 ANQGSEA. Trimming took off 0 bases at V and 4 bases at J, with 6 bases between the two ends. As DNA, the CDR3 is TGCAGCGTTGAAGACTCGAGCTATGGCTACACCTTC. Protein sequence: CSVEDSSYGYTF.